This TCR beta chain was identified during a study of blood T cell repertoires in COVID-19 (TCRdb year 2020). Describing the broader study: Collaborator samples came from the United States, Italy and Spain and covered acute and convalescent phases of COVID-19. The prospective study material was composed of cDNA or gDNA derived from T cells, B-cell-depleted T cells, or PBMCs. Subjects who had been exposed to COVID-19, were actively infected with it, or had recovered from it provided the deeply sampled blood TCRbeta repertoires that made up the dataset. The repertoires were made available in a free public database intended to serve as a resource for research on the immune response to SARS-CoV-2. The samples were drawn from two sources: the first 160 participants of the ongoing ImmuneRACE study, and 1,200 or so subjects contributed by 6 global collaborators. A de-identified subject ID, COVID-19 status, age in years and sex were almost always included in the sample metadata. Where available, HLA class I and class II types were taken from metadata supplied by the sample provider and were not determined by assay-based typing.

In the prospective study, participants were roughly 18 to 100 years old, resided in around 25 geographic areas of the United States, and were enrolled through a virtual design. To assign participants to cohorts, the prospective study relied on clinical history that participants themselves reported in a screening survey and a study questionnaire. Recovered participants in ImmuneRACE Cohort 3 were defined as having two consecutive negative NP/OP PCR tests, clearance from a healthcare professional, or resolution of symptoms. Each participant in the prospective study had whole blood, serum and a nasopharyngeal or oropharyngeal swab collected by mobile phlebotomists. Additional blood draws and questionnaires over an approximately 2-month period could optionally be provided by prospective study participants. Before DNA extraction, blood samples from the prospective study were shipped at room temperature or frozen.

CDR1 SGHRS and CDR2 YFSETQ are derived from the germline V gene. Taken from cysteine to phenylalanine, the CDR3 has 16 residues. Left in the record is the CDR3 DNA by itself, 48 bases read in frame from the first base. V has 2 bases trimmed and J has 1 base trimmed; junction bases matching no gene number 5. TCRbeta CDR3 regions were amplified from genomic DNA by means of the immunoSEQ Assay, a bias-controlled multiplex PCR. Per the original workflow: The number of nucleated cells in each sample was estimated by amplification of reference gene primers within the assay. To quantify the absolute abundance of each unique TCRbeta CDR3 rearrangement, sequence reads were collapsed and filtered. For each sample, productive Simpson clonality was calculated as the square root of Simpson's diversity index across productive rearrangements. The source is immuneACCESS, and TCRdb retained only in-frame sequences with V and J called. Part of the clones is not carried over; for the studies checked, unresolved V genes explain less than half of this, and the remainder is unexplained. That table gives V, J and clone size, and the DNA gave D and trimming. The sample table lists about 140,000 clones, about 79% of them with a count of one. The ten largest clones represent around 2.9% of the sample.

Overall study results and their limits: Clinical and demographic metadata were provided uncurated, with the amount varying by source and participant.

Concerning this clone: This receptor's antigen is unknown. No qualities accompany the bases; no much larger clone lies one base away.

The sequencing input was PBMCs or T cells enriched from blood (not recorded which). This sequence originates from a woman aged 50 to 60 who had recovered from COVID-19. The sequence joins TRBV5-1 to TRBJ2-1; 8 nucleotides in the junction match TRBD2. The DNA sequence is TGCGCCAGCAGCTTAAGTAGCGGGGCATCCTACAATGAGCAGTTCTTC. This sequence encodes CASSLSSGASYNEQFF.